These T cell receptor beta chains were read from a single sample in a study of T cell changes during pregnancy in multiple sclerosis. The table came from immunoSEQ multiplex PCR; TCRdb's copy has only in-frame clones and leaves some out. The sample includes around 96,000 clones, roughly 91% seen only once; the top ten take 3.5% to 4.5%. This sample comprised peripheral blood, obtained in the first trimester of pregnancy. The receptors come from a female donor with multiple sclerosis, enrolled in a pregnancy study. Each CDR3 is given with its conserved first and last residue. A D gene is named only where the DNA matches it firmly. Clone size, where shown, is once, few, many, or a class for clones that have expanded.

J,V,D,size,CDR3,DNA
TRBJ2-7,TRBV19,TRBD1,once,CASMGQGALGQYF,TGTGCCAGTATGGGACAGGGGGCACTCGGACAGTACTTC
TRBJ2-3,TRBV6-1,TRBD2,NA,CASSEAGPSGFPLNTQYF,TGTGCCAGCAGTGAAGCGGGCCCTAGCGGATTTCCCTTAAATACGCAGTATTTT
TRBJ2-5,TRBV9,TRBD2,NA,CASSVGLAGEETQYF,TGTGCCAGCAGCGTAGGACTAGCGGGGGAAGAGACCCAGTACTTC
TRBJ2-5,TRBV6-1,TRBD2,NA,CASSSLAGGQETQYF,TGTGCCAGCAGTTCCCTAGCGGGGGGGCAAGAGACCCAGTACTTC
TRBJ1-2,TRBV25-1,NA,NA,CASRRTGFSDGYTF,TGTGCCAGCAGGAGAACGGGGTTCTCCGATGGCTACACCTTC
TRBJ1-2,TRBV15,TRBD1,NA,CATSRAAGTGENYGYTF,TGTGCCACCAGCAGAGCTGCCGGGACAGGGGAGAACTATGGCTACACCTTC
TRBJ2-2,TRBV11-2,TRBD2,NA,CASSLGTSGSNTGELFF,TGTGCCAGCAGCTTAGGCACTAGCGGATCGAACACCGGGGAGCTGTTTTTT
TRBJ1-1,TRBV14,NA,NA,CASSQRGGGGTEAFF,TGTGCCAGCAGCCAGAGGGGGGGTGGTGGCACTGAAGCTTTCTTT
TRBJ1-2,TRBV6-1,TRBD1,NA,CASSDPGTGMYGYTF,TGTGCCAGCAGTGATCCCGGGACAGGGATGTATGGCTACACCTTC
TRBJ1-4,TRBV27,TRBD1,NA,CASRPNIADRDNEKLFF,TGTGCCAGCAGACCCAATATTGCCGACAGGGATAATGAAAAACTGTTTTTT
TRBJ1-2,TRBV30,NA,NA,CAWAEMLNYGYTF,TGTGCCTGGGCGGAGATGCTTAACTATGGCTACACCTTC
TRBJ1-2,TRBV4-1,NA,NA,CASSQDGGVDYTF,TGCGCCAGCAGCCAAGACGGAGGGGTGGACTACACCTTC